Shown below are 17 T cell receptor beta chains from a single sample sequenced in a study of T cell responses to AZD1222 COVID-19 vaccine. Assay: immunoSEQ multiplex PCR; the TCRdb copy retains only in-frame clones and omits some. This sample carries around 99,000 clones, about nine tenths of them seen once, and the ten largest clones take about 5%. Material: peripheral blood, obtained on day 0 of AZD1222 vaccination. The receptors come from an adult in good health.

This clone has more than one count but fewer than ten. The chain uses TRBV30 and TRBJ1-1; D is undetermined. The CDR3 contains 15 residues. V was cut by 0 bases and J by 11 bases, with 22 bases left in between. The germline CDR1 and CDR2 sequences are GTSNPN and SVGIG (reference sequence). The CDR3 loop is CAWSVGGRWAHSAFF. CDR3 bases: TGTGCCTGGAGTGTGGGCGGGCGCTGGGCTCACTCGGCTTTCTTT.

Of note for this clone: Other DNA sequences from this sample encode an identical CDR3 as well. This chain uses TRBV7-2 with TRBJ2-3, with no clear D. CDR1 and CDR2 (germline): SGHTA, FQGNSA. Trimming took off 3 bases at V and 0 bases at J, with 4 bases between the two ends. There are 13 residues in the CDR3. The CDR3 DNA is TGTGCCAGCAGCTTGGGGAGCACAGATACGCAGTATTTT. Translated, it gives CASSLGSTDTQYF.

The J gene is TRBJ1-3, the V gene TRBV18; tentative D call: TRBD1 (5 bases). This CDR3 has 17 residues. Trimming left V 3 bases short and J 0 bases short, with 15 bases between. In germline, CDR1 is KGHSH, CDR2 LQKENI. CDR3 DNA: TGTGCCAGCTCACCCCTACGGACAATTAGCTCTGGAAACACCATATATTTT. Its translation: CASSPLRTISSGNTIYF. Drawing the rest from reference TRBV18 and TRBJ1-3, the complete variable domain is NAGVMQNPRHLVRRRGQEARLRCSPMKGHSHVYWYRQLPEEGLKFMVYLQKENIIDESGMPKERFSAEFPKEGPSILRIQQVVRGDSAAYFCASSPLRTISSGNTIYFGEGSWLTVV.

This clone was observed a handful of times. The chain is built from TRBV19 and TRBJ2-5; D perhaps matches TRBD2 (6 bases). Trimming pared 3 bases from V and 4 bases from J, leaving 15 bases between. Germline values: CDR1 LNHDA, CDR2 SQIVND (reference sequence). The CDR3 loop spans 15 amino acids. CDR3 sequence reads: CASSIGRLSSETQYF. CDR3 coding DNA: TGTGCCAGTAGTATTGGGAGGTTGTCTTCAGAGACCCAGTACTTC. Full variable domain (remainder filled in from reference TRBV19 and TRBJ2-5): DGGITQSPKYLFRKEGQNVTLSCEQNLNHDAMYWYRQDPGQGLRLIYYSQIVNDFQKGDIAEGYSVSREKKESFPLTVTSAQKNPTAFYLCASSIGRLSSETQYFGPGTRLLVL.

This sequence joins TRBV5-4 and TRBJ2-1; D not resolved. CDR3 length: 16 amino acids. Germline CDR1 reads SGHNT; CDR2 reads YYREEE (reference sequence). V lost 0 bases and J 0 bases, leaving 10 bases between the germline ends. In nucleotides, the CDR3 is TGTGCCAGCAGCTTGGAAAGTAGGGCCTCCTACAATGAGCAGTTCTTC. Amino acid sequence: CASSLESRASYNEQFF.

V usage is TRBV10-3 and J usage is TRBJ2-1; no clear D. CDR1 ENHRY and CDR2 SYGVKD come from the germline V gene. Trimming took off 4 bases at V and 9 bases at J, with 13 bases between the two ends. The CDR3 is made up of 13 amino acids. The CDR3 spells CAISAVADGEQFF. The CDR3 coding sequence is TGTGCCATCAGTGCAGTGGCAGATGGTGAGCAGTTCTTC.

This chain connects TRBV10-3 to TRBJ1-6, with D uncertain. The germline gives CDR1 ENHRY, CDR2 SYGVKD. The CDR3 contains 13 residues. Trimming left V 0 bases short and J 8 bases short, with 5 bases between. CDR3 in DNA: TGTGCCATCAGTGAGTCAAGAGATTCACCCCTCCACTTT. Amino acid sequence: CAISESRDSPLHF.

J is TRBJ2-3 and V is TRBV7-2, with 10 bases fitting TRBD2. Germline CDR1 and CDR2: SGHTA and FQGNSA. With V trimmed by 8 bases and J by 2 bases, 4 bases remained unmatched. The CDR3 has 14 amino acids. CDR3 loop: CASLGTSDTDTQYF. In nucleotides, the CDR3 is TGTGCCAGCCTGGGGACTAGCGACACAGATACGCAGTATTTT.

The chain couples TRBV7-9 to TRBJ1-4; TRBD1 matches 9 bases. CDR1 and CDR2 from the germline V gene are SEHNR and FQNEAQ (reference sequence). The CDR3 loop spans 17 amino acids. V was pared by 5 bases and J by 12 bases, with 19 bases of the junction left unmatched. The CDR3 region is CASSETPGQGPRSELFF. The CDR3 DNA reads TGTGCCAGCAGCGAGACTCCGGGACAGGGACCTCGGTCTGAACTGTTTTTT.

CDR3 amino acids: CASSLDSGSYEQYF. The CDR3, as DNA: TGCGCCAGCAGCTTGGACAGCGGCTCCTACGAGCAGTACTTC. The rearrangement uses TRBV5-1 and TRBJ2-7; perhaps TRBD2 as D (5 bases). CDR3 length: 14 residues. Trimming removed 0 bases at V and 0 bases at J, with 7 bases between. The germline gives CDR1 SGHRS, CDR2 YFSETQ.

V usage is TRBV20-1 and J usage is TRBJ1-2, with D unclear. Trimming stripped 3 bases from V and 13 bases from J, with 9 bases between. There are 9 residues in the CDR3. Germline-derived CDR1 and CDR2 are DFQATT and SNEGSKA (reference sequence). The CDR3 loop is CSASASSTF. As DNA, the CDR3 is TGCAGTGCTAGCGCTAGCAGCACCTTC.

The chain couples TRBV6-5 to TRBJ1-2; unclear D gene. Trimming took 7 bases from V and 0 from J, leaving 15 bases between them. This CDR3 has 15 amino acids. In germline, CDR1 is MNHEY, CDR2 SVGAGI. The CDR3 sequence is CASKSGSLSNYGYTF. In DNA form, the CDR3 reads TGTGCCAGCAAAAGTGGCAGCCTTTCTAACTATGGCTACACCTTC.

The V gene is TRBV18, the J gene TRBJ2-7; 7 bases fit TRBD1. The trim removed 6 bases at V and 6 bases at J, leaving 8 bases unmatched. Germline V gene data show CDR1 as KGHSH and CDR2 as LQKENI. CDR3 length: 13 residues. The CDR3 sequence: CASSPQGVGEQYF. The CDR3 DNA is TGTGCCAGCTCCCCTCAGGGGGTTGGCGAGCAGTACTTC.

The chain uses TRBV10-3 and TRBJ1-2; TRBD1 matches at 7 bases. The CDR3 is made up of 13 amino acids. Losses at the gene ends were 10 bases for V and 3 bases for J; bases not matched to a gene: 8. Germline CDR1 ENHRY, CDR2 SYGVKD. CDR3 in amino acids: CATTQGNDYGYTF. The DNA of the CDR3 is TGTGCCACAACACAGGGGAATGACTATGGCTACACCTTC.

This clone was seen a handful of times. The V and J genes are TRBV2 and TRBJ1-5, with D possibly being TRBD1 (5 bases). The CDR3 has 15 residues. Germline loops: CDR1 SNHLY, CDR2 FYNNEI. Between the trimmed V and J ends, which lost 7 bases and 0 bases, there was a span of 13 bases. CDR3 coding DNA: TGTGCCAGCAACCAGGGAAGCCATAGCAATCAGCCCCAGCATTTT. Translating gives CASNQGSHSNQPQHF.

The gene calls are TRBV5-1 and TRBJ2-3, with D possibly matching TRBD1 (5 bases). The germline V gene has CDR1 SGHRS and CDR2 YFSETQ. The V end was cut by 0 bases, the J end by 10 bases, with 15 bases between. This CDR3 is built from 14 residues. The chain's CDR3 is CASSLAQGGSAQYF. The CDR3 bases are TGCGCCAGCAGCTTGGCGCAGGGTGGCTCGGCGCAGTATTTT.

The chain joins TRBV10-3 to TRBJ2-3; 13 bases are shared with TRBD2. The V gene end was trimmed by 10 bases and the J gene end by 6 bases; junction bases not matched to a gene: 16. Germline-derived CDR1 and CDR2 are ENHRY and SYGVKD. The CDR3 is made up of 17 amino acids. The chain's CDR3 is CATQGTSGMSLEDTQYF. In DNA form, the CDR3 reads TGTGCCACCCAAGGGACTAGCGGGATGTCCCTCGAGGATACGCAGTATTTT.